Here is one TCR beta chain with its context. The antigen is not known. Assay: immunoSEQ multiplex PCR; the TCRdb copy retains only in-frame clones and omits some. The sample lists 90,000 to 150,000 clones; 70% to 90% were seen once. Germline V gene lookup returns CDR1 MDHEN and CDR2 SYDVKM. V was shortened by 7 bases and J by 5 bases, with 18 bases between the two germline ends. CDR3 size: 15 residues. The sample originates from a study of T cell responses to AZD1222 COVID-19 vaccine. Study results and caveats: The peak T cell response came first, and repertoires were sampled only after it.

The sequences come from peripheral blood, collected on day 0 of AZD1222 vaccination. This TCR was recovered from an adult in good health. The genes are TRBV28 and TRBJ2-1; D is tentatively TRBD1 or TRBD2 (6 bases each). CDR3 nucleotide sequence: TGTGCCAGCATTAGGGGAGGACAGTTCAACAATGAGCAGTTCTTC. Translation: CASIRGGQFNNEQFF.